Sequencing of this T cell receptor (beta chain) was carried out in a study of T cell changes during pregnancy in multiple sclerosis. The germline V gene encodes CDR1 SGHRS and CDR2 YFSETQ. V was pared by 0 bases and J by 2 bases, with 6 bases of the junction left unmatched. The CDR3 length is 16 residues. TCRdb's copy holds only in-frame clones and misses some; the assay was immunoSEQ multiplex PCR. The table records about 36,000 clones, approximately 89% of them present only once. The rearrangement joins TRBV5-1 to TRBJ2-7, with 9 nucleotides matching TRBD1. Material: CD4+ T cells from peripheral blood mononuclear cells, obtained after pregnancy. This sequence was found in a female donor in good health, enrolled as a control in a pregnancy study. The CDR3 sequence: CASSLDGTGNTYEQYF. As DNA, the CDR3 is TGCGCCAGCAGCTTGGATGGGACAGGGAATACCTACGAGCAGTACTTC.